This TCR beta chain is drawn from a study of T cell responses to AZD1222 COVID-19 vaccine. Study background: Researchers grouped second doses given at about 4 or about 12 weeks into one pool.

Concerning this clone itself: Its antigen is not identified.

General observations from the study: In all cases, repertoires were sampled only after the peak T cell response. Just a handful of AZD1222 recipients tested seropositive at baseline.

The CDR3 length is 14 residues. Per germline, CDR1 SGHVS and CDR2 FQNEAQ. The V end was cut by 1 base, the J end by 5 bases, with 9 bases between. Assay used: immunoSEQ multiplex PCR; TCRdb lists only in-frame clones, some missing. Seen here are about 130,000 clones, approximately 83% observed once, and the top ten hold 7.5% to 8.5%. The input for sequencing was peripheral blood, taken on day 0 of AZD1222 vaccination. The source of this sequence is an adult in good health. The chain carries TRBV7-8 and TRBJ1-3; D is unclear. The CDR3, as DNA: TGTGCCAGCAGCTTAGTGGCTCAAAGAAACACCATATATTTT. It translates to CASSLVAQRNTIYF.